This entry lists 10 T cell receptor beta chains sequenced from one sample in a study of OX40 agonist ivuxolimab in advanced cancers. Clones were sequenced by immunoSEQ multiplex PCR, and TCRdb holds only the in-frame ones, with some missing. Of 70,000 to 85,000 clones in the sample, roughly 84% were seen once. Sample: CD4+ or CD8+ T cells sorted from blood, taken in a trial of the OX40 agonist ivuxolimab. The source of these receptors is an adult with an advanced solid tumor such as melanoma, head and neck, liver or kidney cancer.

This clone was seen a single time. The chain carries TRBV11-2 and TRBJ2-3; D remains ambiguous. V was cut by 4 bases and J by 1 base, with 12 bases left in between. The CDR3 loop spans 15 amino acids. Germline loops: CDR1 SGHAT, CDR2 FQNNGV. The CDR3 DNA sequence: TGTGCCAGCAGCTCATCCCCTAGTGGCACAGATACGCAGTATTTT. Encoded protein: CASSSSPSGTDTQYF. The entire variable domain, with the rest obtained from reference TRBV11-2 and TRBJ2-3, is as follows: EAGVAQSPRYKIIEKRQSVAFWCNPISGHATLYWYQQILGQGPKLLIQFQNNGVVDDSQLPKDRFSAERLKGVDSTLKIQPAKLEDSAVYLCASSSSPSGTDTQYFGPGTRLTVL.

CDR3 sequence: CASSLRGDGNEQFF. In nucleotides, the CDR3 is TGTGCCAGCAGCTTAAGGGGCGATGGGAATGAGCAGTTCTTC. The chain employs TRBV11-2 and TRBJ2-1, with a possible D match to TRBD1 (5 bases). The V end was cut by 2 bases, the J end by 7 bases, with 12 bases between. CDR3 size: 14 residues. Germline loops: CDR1 SGHAT, CDR2 FQNNGV.

V gene TRBV6-1 combines with J gene TRBJ2-3; 8 nucleotides agree with TRBD2. Germline CDR1 is MNHNS and CDR2 is SASEGT. J lost 3 bases, V lost 8 bases, and 4 bases had no gene match. The CDR3 extends over 13 amino acids. In nucleotides, the CDR3 is TGTGCCAGCGTAGCGGGGATGACAGATACGCAGTATTTT. Protein: CASVAGMTDTQYF.

The chain employs TRBV7-9 and TRBJ1-2, with D perhaps TRBD1 (6 bases). CDR3 length equals 13 residues. The V gene lost 5 bases and the J gene lost 4 bases, with 11 bases spanning the gap. Germline values: CDR1 SEHNR, CDR2 FQNEAQ (reference sequence). CDR3 amino acids: CASSLQGPYGYTF. CDR3 bases: TGTGCCAGCAGCCTACAGGGTCCCTATGGCTACACCTTC.

The V gene is TRBV10-1, the J gene TRBJ2-4; 8 bases line up with TRBD2. This CDR3 has 13 residues. CDR1 and CDR2 from the germline V gene are WNHNN and SYGVQD (reference sequence). Germline trimming cut 6 bases from V and 7 bases from J; bases unmatched to any gene: 5. CDR3 loop: CASSPGGRNIQYF. CDR3 coding DNA: TGCGCCAGCAGCCCGGGGGGGCGGAACATTCAGTACTTC.

This sequence joins TRBV29-1 and TRBJ1-5; D may be TRBD1 (5 bases). Germline CDR1 is SQVTM and CDR2 is ANQGSEA. Trimming pared 6 bases from V and 2 bases from J, leaving 17 bases between. The CDR3 contains 15 residues. CDR3 nucleotides: TGCAGCGTCCCCCCCCCAGGGACGGGCAATCAGCCCCAGCATTTT. It specifies CSVPPPGTGNQPQHF.

The gene calls are TRBV21-1 and TRBJ1-2. TRBV21-1 is marked as a pseudogene. The CDR3 runs 16 residues. In nucleotides, the CDR3 is TGTGCCAGCAGCAAAGGTTGGAACAACCTAGCACGGGGCTACACCTTC. Its protein product is CASSKGWNNLARGYTF.

The gene calls are TRBV7-9 and TRBJ1-2, with TRBD1 matching over 8 bases. The junction had 8 bases not matched to a gene; V was cut back by 6 bases and J by 8 bases. CDR1 is SEHNR and CDR2 is FQNEAQ in the germline V gene (reference sequence). This CDR3 has 13 residues. The CDR3 loop reads CASSFDRGVGYTF. The CDR3 DNA is TGTGCCAGCAGTTTCGACAGGGGCGTCGGCTACACCTTC.

This clone was seen a single time. The CDR3 spells CASSLATSGGGRDEQFF. The CDR3 nucleotides are TGTGCCAGCAGCTTGGCGACTAGCGGGGGGGGTAGGGATGAGCAGTTCTTC. The gene calls are TRBV5-4 and TRBJ2-1, with 14 bases identical to TRBD2. Germline values: CDR1 SGHNT, CDR2 YYREEE (reference sequence). The CDR3 spans 17 residues. V trimming: 0 bases; J trimming: 8 bases; junction bases outside the gene matches: 7.

This clone was counted once. The J gene is TRBJ1-2, the V gene TRBV11-3, with D possibly being TRBD1 (5 bases). The germline CDR1 and CDR2 sequences are SGHNT and YENEEA. Trimming left V 5 bases short and J 7 bases short, with 20 bases between. CDR3 length: 15 residues. For the CDR3, the DNA is TGTGCCAGCAGCCCGGGACGAGAGGGGCAGGGTGGCTACACCTTC. Its protein is CASSPGREGQGGYTF.